This T cell receptor (beta chain) was recovered during a study of control samples from healthy donors and cancer patients. The ends were cut back, 6 bases at V and 5 bases at J, with 19 bases in the middle. The CDR3 consists of 15 residues. Germline CDR1 and CDR2: MNHEY and SVGAGI. The assay was immunoSEQ multiplex PCR, and TCRdb's table has in-frame clones only and misses some. The table shows 150,000 to 200,000 clones, with more than 90% occurring only once. Sequencing was carried out using blood. The origin of this receptor is a woman aged 35 to 49 in good health. The chain carries TRBV6-5 and TRBJ2-5; possibly TRBD1 for D (6 bases). DNA of the CDR3: TGTGCCAGCAGAACGACAGGAGAGGGGCCGGAGACCCAGTACTTC. Translation gives CASRTTGEGPETQYF.